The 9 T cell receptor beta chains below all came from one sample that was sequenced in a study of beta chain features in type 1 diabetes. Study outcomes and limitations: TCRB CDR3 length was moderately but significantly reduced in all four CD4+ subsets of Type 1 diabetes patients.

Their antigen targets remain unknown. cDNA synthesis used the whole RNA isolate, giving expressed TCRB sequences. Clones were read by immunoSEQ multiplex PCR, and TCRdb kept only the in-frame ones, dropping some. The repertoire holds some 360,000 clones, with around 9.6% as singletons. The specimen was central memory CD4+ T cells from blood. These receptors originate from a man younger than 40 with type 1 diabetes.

The CDR3 spells CSVGALNTEAFF. CDR3 nucleotides: TGCAGCGTGGGGGCCTTAAACACTGAAGCTTTCTTT. The chain recombines TRBV29-1 with TRBJ1-1, with D possibly being TRBD1 (6 bases). V shed 6 bases and J shed 2 bases, with 10 bases lying between them. The CDR3 runs to 12 residues. Germline V gene data show CDR1 as SQVTM and CDR2 as ANQGSEA.

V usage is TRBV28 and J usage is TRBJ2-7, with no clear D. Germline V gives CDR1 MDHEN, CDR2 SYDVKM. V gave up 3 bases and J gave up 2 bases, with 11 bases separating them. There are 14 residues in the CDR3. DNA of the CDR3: TGTGCCAGCAGTTTTTTCGACGGAACCTACGAGCAGTACTTC. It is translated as CASSFFDGTYEQYF.

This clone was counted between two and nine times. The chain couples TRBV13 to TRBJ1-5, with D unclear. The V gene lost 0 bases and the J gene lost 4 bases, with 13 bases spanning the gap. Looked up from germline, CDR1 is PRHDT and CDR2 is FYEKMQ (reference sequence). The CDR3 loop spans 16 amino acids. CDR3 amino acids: CASSLGLATGNQPQHF. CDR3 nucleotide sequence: TGTGCCAGCAGCTTAGGCCTTGCGACGGGTAATCAGCCCCAGCATTTT.

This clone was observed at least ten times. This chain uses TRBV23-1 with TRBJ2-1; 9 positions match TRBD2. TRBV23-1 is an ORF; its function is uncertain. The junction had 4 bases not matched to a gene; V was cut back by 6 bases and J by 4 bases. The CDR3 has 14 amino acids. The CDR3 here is CASRRTSEYNEQFF. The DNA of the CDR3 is TGCGCCAGCAGGAGGACTAGCGAATACAATGAGCAGTTCTTC.

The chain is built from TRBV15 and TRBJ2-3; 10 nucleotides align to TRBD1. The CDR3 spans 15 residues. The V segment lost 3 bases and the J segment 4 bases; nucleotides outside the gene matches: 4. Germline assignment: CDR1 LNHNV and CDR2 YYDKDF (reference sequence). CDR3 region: CATSRGQGSPDTQYF. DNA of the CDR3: TGTGCCACCAGCAGGGGACAGGGGAGTCCAGATACGCAGTATTTT.

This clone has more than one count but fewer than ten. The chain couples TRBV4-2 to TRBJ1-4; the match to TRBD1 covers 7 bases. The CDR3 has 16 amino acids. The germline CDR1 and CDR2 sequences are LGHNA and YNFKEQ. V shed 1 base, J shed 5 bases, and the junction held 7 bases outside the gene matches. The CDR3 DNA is TGTGCCAGCAGCCAAGGAGGGGGGACAGCGAATGAAAAACTGTTTTTT. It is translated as CASSQGGGTANEKLFF.

The CDR3 DNA reads TGTGCCAGCAGCTTAGCGGCTAGCGGGAGGACGGGGGAGCTGTTTTTT. Its translation is CASSLAASGRTGELFF. V and J are TRBV7-2 and TRBJ2-2; TRBD2 agrees at 11 bases. CDR3 length: 16 residues. After removal of 0 bases from V and 8 bases from J, the junction contained 5 bases not matched to a gene. The germline CDR1 and CDR2 sequences are SGHTA and FQGNSA.

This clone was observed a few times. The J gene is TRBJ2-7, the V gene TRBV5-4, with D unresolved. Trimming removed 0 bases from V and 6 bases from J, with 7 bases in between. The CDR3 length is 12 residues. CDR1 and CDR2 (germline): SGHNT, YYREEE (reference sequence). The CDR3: CASSLADGEQYF. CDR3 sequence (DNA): TGTGCCAGCAGCTTGGCGGACGGCGAGCAGTACTTC.

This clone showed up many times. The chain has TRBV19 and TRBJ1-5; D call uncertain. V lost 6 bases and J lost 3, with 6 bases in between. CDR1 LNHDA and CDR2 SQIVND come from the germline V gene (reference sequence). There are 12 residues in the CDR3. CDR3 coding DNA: TGTGCCAGTAGGGGTACCAATCAGCCCCAGCATTTT. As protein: CASRGTNQPQHF.